What follows are 26 T cell receptor beta chains derived from one specimen sequenced in a study of a mutant IDH1 vaccine in newly diagnosed glioma. Antigens of these TCRs are unknown. TCRdb's table, derived via immunoSEQ multiplex PCR, lists solely in-frame clones and lacks some. There are roughly 43,000 clones in the sample; less than 85% occur only once, and about 2.4% lies in the top ten. As for time point: week 23, last vaccination. Vaccine doses each comprised 300 ug of mutant IDH1 20-mer peptide, with topical imiquimod. The sequencing used PBMCs, collected from a glioma patient whose treatment included an IDH1 peptide vaccine. Receptor source: a woman in her late teens or twenties with glioma. Some clones in this sample may be carry-over from other donors' samples.

This clone has more than one count but fewer than ten. The V call is TRBV30, the J call TRBJ1-1; TRBD1 matches at 9 bases. The ends lost 2 bases at V and 3 bases at J; junction bases unmatched: 10. Looked up from germline, CDR1 is GTSNPN and CDR2 is SVGIG (reference sequence). The CDR3 has 16 residues. Written as DNA, the CDR3 is TGTGCCTGGAGTATTGGGACAGGGATAAGCCACACTGAAGCTTTCTTT. It codes for CAWSIGTGISHTEAFF.

The chain recombines TRBV11-3 with TRBJ1-2; D is unresolved. Looked up from germline, CDR1 is SGHNT and CDR2 is YENEEA. Trimming stripped 1 base from V and 7 bases from J, with 16 bases between. The CDR3 runs to 15 residues. CDR3 bases: TGTGCCAGCAGCTTAGGTTCAGGCCCTTCCCCTGGCTACACCTTC. Encoded protein: CASSLGSGPSPGYTF.

The chain has TRBV2 and TRBJ2-5, with D unclear. The closer fit of TRBJ2-7 to the DNA end suggests the J call may be wrong. This CDR3 is 11 amino acids long. Germline loops: CDR1 SNHLY, CDR2 FYNNEI. DNA of the CDR3: TGTGCCAGCAGGAACAGTTACGAGCAGTACTTC. It encodes CASRNSYEQYF.

In nucleotides, the CDR3 is TGTGCCACCAGCAGTAGGGGGTCCGCTGAAGCTTTCTTT. Residues: CATSSRGSAEAFF. The chain uses TRBV15 and TRBJ1-1; possibly TRBD1 for D (6 bases). V lost 3 bases and J 6 bases, leaving 11 bases between the germline ends. Germline CDR1 is LNHNV and CDR2 is YYDKDF (reference sequence). The CDR3 contains 13 residues.

This chain connects TRBV27 to TRBJ2-1, with 7 bases aligning to TRBD1. V was clipped by 9 bases and J by 6 bases; unmatched bases: 11. The CDR3 covers 14 residues. From germline, CDR1 is MNHEY and CDR2 SMNVEV (reference sequence). The CDR3 protein is CASRRDRNFNEQFF. DNA of the CDR3: TGTGCCAGTCGCCGGGACAGAAATTTCAATGAGCAGTTCTTC.

The V call is TRBV4-3, the J call TRBJ1-3, with 7 bases matching TRBD1. The trim removed 5 bases at V and 2 bases at J, leaving 6 bases unmatched. The CDR3 is 15 amino acids. Germline CDR1 and CDR2: LGHNA and YSLEER. The CDR3 region is CASSEAQGAGNTIYF. The DNA for the CDR3 is TGCGCCAGCAGCGAAGCTCAGGGGGCTGGAAACACCATATATTTT.

For the CDR3, the DNA is TGTGCCAGCAGTTACTCTTCCTGGGGGGCTGATACGCAGTATTTT. Translation gives CASSYSSWGADTQYF. V gene TRBV6-5 combines with J gene TRBJ2-3, with D perhaps TRBD1 or TRBD2 (6 bases each). From germline, CDR1 is MNHEY and CDR2 SVGAGI. Trimming removed 0 bases from V and 6 bases from J, with 13 bases in between. The CDR3 totals 15 residues.

V and J are TRBV7-9 and TRBJ2-3; no definite D call. This CDR3 spans 13 amino acids. The germline V and J ends were trimmed by 1 base and 2 bases, with 4 bases remaining between them. The germline gives CDR1 SEHNR, CDR2 FQNEAQ (reference sequence). CDR3 DNA sequence: TGTGCCAGCAGCTTAGGGGCCACAGATACGCAGTATTTT. Translating it yields CASSLGATDTQYF.

This sequence joins TRBV27 and TRBJ2-6, with D maybe TRBD2 (5 bases). Trimming removed 6 bases from V and 2 bases from J, with 17 bases in between. The CDR3 sequence is 17 residues long. In germline, CDR1 is MNHEY, CDR2 SMNVEV (reference sequence). The DNA of the CDR3 is TGTGCCAGCAGCCGAGGGTTCCCTCTAACTGGGGCCAACGTCCTGACTTTC. Protein: CASSRGFPLTGANVLTF.

The chain employs TRBV19 and TRBJ2-7; D may be TRBD1 or TRBD2 (5 bases each). Germline CDR1 and CDR2: LNHDA and SQIVND (reference sequence). This CDR3 has 14 amino acids. Trimming left V 5 bases short and J 0 bases short, with 11 bases between. This CDR3 is CASSPTTGSYEQYF. The CDR3 coding sequence is TGTGCCAGTAGTCCGACTACAGGCTCCTACGAGCAGTACTTC. The variable domain in full, completed from reference TRBV19 and TRBJ2-7, reads DGGITQSPKYLFRKEGQNVTLSCEQNLNHDAMYWYRQDPGQGLRLIYYSQIVNDFQKGDIAEGYSVSREKKESFPLTVTSAQKNPTAFYLCASSPTTGSYEQYFGPGTRLTVT.

The chain is built from TRBV9 and TRBJ2-1; 15 bases match TRBD2. Germline CDR1 reads SGDLS; CDR2 reads YYNGEE. The ends lost 4 bases at V and 9 bases at J; junction bases unmatched: 5. CDR3 size: 15 residues. This CDR3 is CASSQGLAGGTEQFF. CDR3 sequence (DNA): TGTGCCAGCAGCCAGGGACTAGCGGGAGGCACTGAGCAGTTCTTC. Drawing the rest from reference TRBV9 and TRBJ2-1, the complete variable domain is DSGVTQTPKHLITATGQRVTLRCSPRSGDLSVYWYQQSLDQGLQFLIQYYNGEERAKGNILERFSAQQFPDLHSELNLSSLELGDSALYFCASSQGLAGGTEQFFGPGTRLTVL.

The rearrangement uses TRBV30 and TRBJ1-2, with D perhaps TRBD1 (6 bases). The CDR3 spans 13 residues. V was clipped by 5 bases and J by 6 bases, with 16 bases between them. Per the germline V gene, CDR1 is GTSNPN and CDR2 is SVGIG (reference sequence). CDR3 sequence reads: CAWGHPPGDGYTF. In DNA form, the CDR3 reads TGTGCCTGGGGACATCCCCCAGGGGATGGCTACACCTTC.

The CDR3 DNA is TGTGCCACCAGCAGAGCTCGCAGGAACACTGAAGCTTTCTTT. Its translation is CATSRARRNTEAFF. The rearrangement joins TRBV15 to TRBJ1-1; D call uncertain. V dropped 1 base and J dropped 1 base, with 7 bases sitting between them. CDR1 and CDR2 (germline): LNHNV, YYDKDF (reference sequence). The CDR3 runs 14 residues. The entire variable domain, with the rest obtained from reference TRBV15 and TRBJ1-1, is as follows: DAMVIQNPRYQVTQFGKPVTLSCSQTLNHNVMYWYQQKSSQAPKLLFHYYDKDFNNEADTPDNFQSRRPNTSFCFLDIRSPGLGDTAMYLCATSRARRNTEAFFGQGTRLTVV.

The chain has TRBV14 and TRBJ2-1; perhaps TRBD2 as D (5 bases). The CDR3 covers 17 residues. The V gene lost 0 bases and the J gene lost 6 bases, with 18 bases spanning the gap. Germline V gene data show CDR1 as SGHDN and CDR2 as FVKESK. CDR3 sequence reads: CASSQERTWWAINEQFF. CDR3 DNA sequence: TGTGCCAGCAGCCAAGAGCGGACTTGGTGGGCAATCAATGAGCAGTTCTTC.

The sample holds a few counts of this clone. The V and J genes are TRBV29-1 and TRBJ2-2, with 7 nucleotides matching TRBD1. From germline, CDR1 is SQVTM and CDR2 ANQGSEA. The V and J ends lost 4 bases and 5 bases, in that order; junction bases with no gene match: 7. This CDR3 is 14 amino acids long. The CDR3 DNA follows: TGCAGCGTTGGGGGCAACAGGGGAACCGGGGAGCTGTTTTTT. It encodes CSVGGNRGTGELFF.

The chain joins TRBV27 to TRBJ2-7; D is tentatively TRBD1 or TRBD2 (5 bases each). Trimming stripped 0 bases from V and 2 bases from J, with 14 bases between. Germline CDR1 MNHEY, CDR2 SMNVEV (reference sequence). This CDR3 region has 16 residues. Here the CDR3 reads CASSLSWGSGAYEQYF. CDR3 nucleotide sequence: TGTGCCAGCAGTTTATCGTGGGGGAGTGGAGCCTACGAGCAGTACTTC.

This clone was seen only once. The chain joins TRBV11-2 to TRBJ2-5; unclear D gene. This CDR3 contains 11 residues. Trimming shortened V by 2 bases and J by 5 bases, and 3 bases separated the two germline ends. Germline CDR1 SGHAT, CDR2 FQNNGV. The CDR3 nucleotides read TGTGCCAGCAGCTTAAGGGAGACCCAGTACTTC. It encodes CASSLRETQYF.

This chain joins TRBV9 and TRBJ1-5, with a tentative D call TRBD1 (5 bases). Trimming shortened V by 5 bases and J by 0 bases, and 9 bases separated the two germline ends. The CDR3 spans 14 residues. The germline V gene has CDR1 SGDLS and CDR2 YYNGEE. CDR3 sequence: CASSRDLSNQPQHF. The CDR3 nucleotides are TGTGCCAGCAGTAGGGACCTTAGCAATCAGCCCCAGCATTTT.

This clone was detected once. V gene TRBV30 combines with J gene TRBJ2-7; D possibly corresponds to TRBD2 (6 bases). This CDR3 is built from 13 residues. V shed 3 bases and J shed 2 bases, with 11 bases lying between them. Germline assignment: CDR1 GTSNPN and CDR2 SVGIG (reference sequence). Here the CDR3 DNA reads TGTGCCTGGAGCGCTAGCGAGACCTACGAGCAGTACTTC. It encodes CAWSASETYEQYF. Variable domain in full (rest from reference TRBV30 and TRBJ2-7): SQTIHQWPATLVQPVGSPLSLECTVEGTSNPNLYWYRQAAGRGLQLLFYSVGIGQISSEVPQNLSASRPQDRQFILSSKKLLLSDSGFYLCAWSASETYEQYFGPGTRLTVT.

This rearrangement joins TRBV10-3 to TRBJ2-7, with TRBD1 identical over 9 bases. The CDR3 has 15 amino acids. Germline trimming cut 6 bases from V and 3 bases from J; bases unmatched to any gene: 9. The germline CDR1 and CDR2 sequences are ENHRY and SYGVKD. CDR3 sequence: CAIRDPTGGFYEQYF. DNA for the CDR3: TGTGCCATCAGGGACCCGACAGGGGGGTTCTACGAGCAGTACTTC.

CDR3 sequence (DNA): TGTGCCAGCAGCGCTTACACAGATCAGCCCCAGCATTTT. Its protein is CASSAYTDQPQHF. V and J are TRBV5-6 and TRBJ1-5, with D unclear. CDR3 size: 13 residues. Germline V gene sequence: CDR1 SGHDT, CDR2 YYEEEE. V shed 4 bases and J shed 5 bases, with 10 bases lying between them.

The CDR3 region has the DNA TGTGCCAGCAGCTTAGCGGGGGGGTTGGCTGGAAACACCATATATTTT. This codes for CASSLAGGLAGNTIYF. This chain connects TRBV7-2 to TRBJ1-3, with D perhaps TRBD1 (5 bases). Trimming stripped 0 bases from V and 2 bases from J, with 11 bases between. Germline CDR1 and CDR2: SGHTA and FQGNSA. This CDR3 contains 16 residues. The variable domain in full, completed from reference TRBV7-2 and TRBJ1-3, reads GAGVSQSPSNKVTEKGKDVELRCDPISGHTALYWYRQSLGQGLEFLIYFQGNSAPDKSGLPSDRFSAERTGGSVSTLTIQRTQQEDSAVYLCASSLAGGLAGNTIYFGEGSWLTVV.

The genes are TRBV4-1 and TRBJ2-2; 7 bases are shared with TRBD1. Trimming took 0 bases from V and 3 from J; bases not matched to a gene: 1. CDR3 size: 15 residues. Per the germline V gene, CDR1 is MGHRA and CDR2 is YSYEKL. The CDR3 loop reads CASSQEQGYTGELFF. CDR3 bases: TGCGCCAGCAGCCAAGAACAGGGGTACACCGGGGAGCTGTTTTTT.

CDR3 protein: CASASAGTPNTGELFF. CDR3 nucleotides: TGCGCCAGCGCCAGCGCCGGGACTCCTAACACCGGGGAGCTGTTTTTT. The V call is TRBV4-1, the J call TRBJ2-2, with a weak D call TRBD2 (6 bases). V was pared by 8 bases and J by 2 bases, with 18 bases between. Germline CDR1 is MGHRA and CDR2 is YSYEKL. CDR3 length: 16 amino acids.

This rearrangement joins TRBV27 to TRBJ2-7, with D unresolved. V dropped 5 bases and J dropped 3 bases, with 11 bases sitting between them. The CDR3 spans 13 residues. The germline V gene has CDR1 MNHEY and CDR2 SMNVEV (reference sequence). CDR3 in DNA: TGTGCCAGCAGTAACTCGGGTAGCTACGAGCAGTACTTC. It codes for CASSNSGSYEQYF.

The chain uses TRBV5-6 and TRBJ1-2, with a possible D match to TRBD1 (5 bases). CDR1 and CDR2 from the germline V gene are SGHDT and YYEEEE. Trimming shortened V by 2 bases and J by 4 bases, and 9 bases separated the two germline ends. This CDR3 is built from 13 residues. The CDR3 sequence: CASSFREGYGYTF. CDR3 in DNA: TGTGCCAGCAGCTTCAGGGAGGGCTATGGCTACACCTTC.